This T cell receptor beta chain was sequenced for a study of human T cells and chemical hapten exposure. Study findings and constraints: DPC sensitization left the count of TCRs above 1 in 1000 unchanged. Expanded TCR counts at PT1 were positively correlated with the patch test score.

Regarding time point: patch test 1, 2 weeks after DPC sensitization. Treatment given: therapeutic diphenylcyclopropenone sensitization with weekly scalp DPC. Blood draws came first, before each patch test. Each cDNA molecule in the library carried unique molecular identifiers. TCRdb used MiXCR to reprocess the RACE reads, holding one entry per CDR3 protein. This sample carries about 380,000 distinct CDR3 sequences, around 5% of them seen once, and the ten largest clones take over 2%. This clonotype was observed many times. Its specificity is unknown. The CDR3 length is 13 residues. From germline, CDR1 is LGHDT and CDR2 YNNKEL (reference sequence). Trimming pared 1 base from V and 5 bases from J, leaving 9 bases between.

Source: whole blood, taken in connection with sensitization to the hapten diphenylcyclopropenone (DPC). This clonotype originated in a woman in her fifties or sixties with alopecia areata. Some clones in this sample may be carry-over from other donors' samples. J is TRBJ2-7 and V is TRBV3-1; the D is unclear. Here the CDR3 reads CASSQAGRNEQYF. In DNA, the CDR3 is TGTGCCAGCAGCCAAGCGGGCAGGAACGAGCAGTACTTC.